The 25 T cell receptor beta chains reported below all come from one sample, sequenced in a study of regulatory T cells in long-lasting Graves disease. Building the TCR beta libraries relied on iRepertoire HTBI primers, and CDR3 regions underwent Arm-PCR. Each CDR3 protein gets one entry after TCRdb re-called the multiplex PCR reads with MiXCR. This sample has 600,000 to 800,000 distinct CDR3 sequences, with about 32% found just once. Documented time point: persistent/refractory GD, antithyroid drugs over 5 years with positive TRAb. RNA extracted from PBMCs served as the sequencing template. This specimen consisted of peripheral blood mononuclear cells (PBMCs), obtained when the disease was refractory, from a patient treated with antithyroid drugs. Every receptor here comes from a female donor with Graves disease.

This clonotype showed up just a few times. The gene calls are TRBV15 and TRBJ1-1, with D hard to call. Trimming left V 0 bases short and J 4 bases short, with 9 bases between. The CDR3 is made up of 14 amino acids. The V gene's germline CDR1 is LNHNV and CDR2 YYDKDF (reference sequence). The CDR3 bases are TGTGCCACCAGCAGAGATCTGACGACCACTGAAGCTTTCTTT. Encoded protein: CATSRDLTTTEAFF.

This clonotype showed up just once. The chain has TRBV27 and TRBJ1-6; 7 bases align to TRBD1. CDR1 and CDR2 (germline): MNHEY, SMNVEV (reference sequence). There are 16 residues in the CDR3. With 4 bases clipped from V and 6 bases from J, the junction kept 9 bases outside the gene matches. The CDR3 sequence: CASSSPRQGFNSPLHF. In DNA form, the CDR3 reads TGTGCCAGCAGTTCACCCCGACAGGGCTTTAATTCACCCCTCCACTTT.

The chain links TRBV6-2 or TRBV6-3 to TRBJ2-7; D call uncertain. Per the germline V gene, CDR1 is MNHEY and CDR2 is SVGEGT. This CDR3 has 13 residues. Deletions cut 4 bases from V and 3 bases from J, with 10 bases between. The CDR3 loop reads CASSWWEVYEQYF. The CDR3 nucleotides read TGTGCCAGCAGTTGGTGGGAAGTCTACGAGCAGTACTTC.

The chain joins TRBV12-3 or TRBV12-4 to TRBJ1-2; D is perhaps TRBD1 (5 bases). This CDR3 contains 14 residues. V was shortened by 6 bases and J by 3 bases, with 14 bases between the two germline ends. The CDR3 here is CASSLTGVYYGYTF. The CDR3 region has the DNA TGTGCCAGCAGCCTGACGGGGGTTTACTATGGCTACACCTTC.

V usage is TRBV3-1 and J usage is TRBJ1-3, with D maybe TRBD1 (6 bases). Deletions cut 2 bases from V and 1 base from J, with 15 bases between. The germline gives CDR1 LGHDT, CDR2 YNNKEL (reference sequence). The CDR3 has 17 amino acids. The CDR3 nucleotides read TGTGCCAGCAGCCAAAGTGTAAGGGGGGGATCTGGAAACACCATATATTTT. This sequence encodes CASSQSVRGGSGNTIYF.

The rearrangement links TRBV11-2 to TRBJ2-7, with no clear D. Germline CDR1 SGHAT, CDR2 FQNNGV. With 5 bases removed from V and 0 bases from J, the gap between germline ends came to 11 bases. CDR3 length: 14 amino acids. The CDR3 DNA sequence: TGTGCCAGCAGCCAGAGGTCCCACTCCTACGAGCAGTACTTC. Translated: CASSQRSHSYEQYF. The full variable domain, completed using reference TRBV11-2 and TRBJ2-7, is EAGVAQSPRYKIIEKRQSVAFWCNPISGHATLYWYQQILGQGPKLLIQFQNNGVVDDSQLPKDRFSAERLKGVDSTLKIQPAKLEDSAVYLCASSQRSHSYEQYFGPGTRLTVT.

The V gene is TRBV6-2 or TRBV6-3, the J gene TRBJ2-1; 9 positions match TRBD2. The J segment lost 7 bases and the V segment lost 8 bases, leaving 21 bases of the junction unmatched. The CDR3 is 18 amino acids. The germline CDR1 and CDR2 sequences are MNHEY and SVGEGT. The CDR3 protein is CASGETSGVGIQKNEQFF. In DNA, the CDR3 is TGTGCCAGCGGAGAGACTAGCGGAGTCGGCATTCAGAAGAATGAGCAGTTCTTC.

This clonotype appeared many times. The J gene is TRBJ2-7, the V gene TRBV6-1; tentative D call: TRBD1 (5 bases). This CDR3 has 12 amino acids. CDR1 and CDR2 (germline): MNHNS, SASEGT. V was pared by 4 bases and J by 12 bases, with 16 bases between. The CDR3 loop reads CASSARQYLRYF. CDR3 DNA: TGTGCCAGCAGTGCCCGACAGTACCTCCGGTACTTC.

Comment on this clonotype: This could be a read error, since a much larger clone is one nucleotide away. V gene TRBV6-2 or TRBV6-3 combines with J gene TRBJ1-2; the D gene is possibly TRBD1 (5 bases). Trimming shortened V by 5 bases and J by 5 bases, and 18 bases separated the two germline ends. The CDR3 is made up of 15 amino acids. CDR1 and CDR2 from the germline V gene are MNHEY and SVGEGT. The CDR3 is CASSQTGASRYGYTF. For the CDR3, the DNA is TGTGCCAGCAGTCAAACCGGGGCAAGCCGATATGGCTACACCTTC.

The chain links TRBV12-5 to TRBJ1-2; TRBD1 might be the D (5 bases). Deletions cut 4 bases from V and 5 bases from J, with 11 bases between. From germline, CDR1 is LGHNT and CDR2 FRNRAP. This CDR3 spans 13 amino acids. CDR3 sequence: CASGSGGGYGYTF. The CDR3 DNA reads as TGTGCTAGTGGTTCCGGGGGTGGGTATGGCTACACCTTC.

CDR3: CASSYPRGRGNGYTF. The CDR3 coding sequence is TGTGCCAGCAGTTACCCTAGGGGACGAGGGAATGGCTACACCTTC. This chain joins TRBV28 and TRBJ1-2; tentative D call: TRBD1 (5 bases). The CDR3 sequence is 15 residues long. Germline CDR1 reads MDHEN; CDR2 reads SYDVKM. The V gene lost 4 bases and the J gene lost 6 bases, with 18 bases spanning the gap.

This clonotype was observed many times. The V call is TRBV28, the J call TRBJ1-5; D might be TRBD1 (5 bases). Between the trimmed V and J ends, which lost 4 bases and 6 bases, there was a span of 10 bases. Germline V gene lookup returns CDR1 MDHEN and CDR2 SYDVKM. The CDR3 has 13 residues. The CDR3 protein is CASSSGSFQPQHF. The CDR3 coding sequence is TGTGCCAGCAGTTCAGGGTCTTTTCAGCCCCAGCATTTT.

The gene calls are TRBV19 and TRBJ1-2; D is unresolved. The CDR3 runs to 20 residues. V lost 3 bases to trimming and J lost 6 bases, with 32 bases between them. Germline lookup yields CDR1 LNHDA and CDR2 SQIVND (reference sequence). CDR3 region: CASSITSGVIIPSLKDGYTF. The CDR3 DNA sequence: TGTGCCAGTAGTATTACCTCCGGGGTAATAATTCCCTCATTGAAGGATGGCTACACCTTC.

The chain links TRBV20-1 to TRBJ1-6; possible D gene TRBD1, 5 bases. Germline V gene data show CDR1 as DFQATT and CDR2 as SNEGSKA (reference sequence). Between the trimmed V and J ends, which lost 5 bases and 9 bases, there was a span of 11 bases. This CDR3 is built from 12 residues. CDR3 loop: CSASGLRSPLHF. The CDR3 coding sequence is TGCAGTGCTTCAGGGTTACGTTCACCCCTCCACTTT.

The chain links TRBV12-3 or TRBV12-4 to TRBJ2-1; 7 nucleotides match TRBD2. Losses at the gene ends were 7 bases for V and 5 bases for J; bases not matched to a gene: 8. The CDR3 has 14 residues. CDR3 DNA sequence: TGTGCCAGCATTTGGGCTAGCGGAAACAATGAGCAGTTCTTC. Amino acids: CASIWASGNNEQFF.

The chain uses TRBV7-9 and TRBJ2-5; no firm D call. The germline gives CDR1 SEHNR, CDR2 FQNEAQ (reference sequence). V was trimmed by 6 bases and J by 5 bases, leaving 7 bases between them. The CDR3 consists of 11 residues. The CDR3 sequence: CASRQFETQYF. Here the CDR3 DNA reads TGTGCCAGCAGACAATTTGAGACCCAGTACTTC.

The chain joins TRBV6-9 to TRBJ1-2, with TRBD1 identical over 9 bases. CDR1 and CDR2 from the germline V gene are MNHGY and SVAAGI. The CDR3 is 15 residues long. V lost 4 bases, J lost 2 bases, and 5 bases stayed unmatched. The CDR3 nucleotides read TGTGCCAGCAGTTCGACAGGGGGTCAAAACTATGGCTACACCTTC. As protein: CASSSTGGQNYGYTF.

This sequence joins TRBV19 and TRBJ1-1, with TRBD1 matching 7 bases. This CDR3 region has 12 residues. Germline lookup yields CDR1 LNHDA and CDR2 SQIVND (reference sequence). Trimming took 4 bases from V and 10 from J; bases not matched to a gene: 6. The CDR3 loop is CASSTGGRAAFF. In DNA form, the CDR3 reads TGTGCCAGTAGTACAGGGGGTCGGGCAGCTTTCTTT.

The sample holds a few counts of this clonotype. This chain uses TRBV7-2 with TRBJ2-5; D unclear. Trimming pared 5 bases from V and 5 bases from J, leaving 9 bases between. Per germline, CDR1 SGHTA and CDR2 FQGNSA. The CDR3 runs 12 residues. Here the CDR3 DNA reads TGTGCCAGCAGCCCGGAGAGCGAGACCCAGTACTTC. Protein product: CASSPESETQYF.

This clonotype was seen a handful of times. This chain connects TRBV6-2 or TRBV6-3 to TRBJ2-7; D uncertain. V was shortened by 6 bases and J by 0 bases, with 9 bases between the two germline ends. The CDR3 totals 13 residues. Germline CDR1 is MNHEY and CDR2 is SVGEGT. The CDR3: CASRATNSYEQYF. The CDR3, as DNA: TGTGCCAGCAGGGCGACAAACTCCTACGAGCAGTACTTC.

The J gene is TRBJ1-5, the V gene TRBV7-2, with a possible D match to TRBD1 (6 bases). Trimming took 1 base from V and 5 from J, leaving 9 bases between them. Per germline, CDR1 SGHTA and CDR2 FQGNSA. This CDR3 has 14 amino acids. The CDR3 bases are TGTGCCAGCAGCTTAGGCCACAGGGATCAGCCCCAGCATTTT. This sequence encodes CASSLGHRDQPQHF.

This clonotype was detected many times. V and J are TRBV27 and TRBJ1-5; 7 bases fit TRBD1. The V segment lost 3 bases and the J segment 2 bases; nucleotides outside the gene matches: 10. The germline CDR1 and CDR2 sequences are MNHEY and SMNVEV (reference sequence). The length of the CDR3 is 17 residues. The CDR3 DNA sequence: TGTGCCAGCAGTTTCCCGCAGGGGGAAAGTTGCAATCAGCCCCAGCATTTT. Protein sequence: CASSFPQGESCNQPQHF.

This chain uses TRBV12-3 or TRBV12-4 with TRBJ2-1, with TRBD2 identical over 10 bases. The CDR3 covers 17 residues. V shed 4 bases, J shed 8 bases, and the junction held 14 bases outside the gene matches. In DNA form, the CDR3 reads TGTGCCAGCAGTTCTAGCCCCCCTAGCGGGAGAAGGTATGAGCAGTTCTTC. Residues: CASSSSPPSGRRYEQFF.

A few counts support this clonotype. This rearrangement joins TRBV5-1 to TRBJ2-7; D perhaps matches TRBD1 (6 bases). Germline V gene sequence: CDR1 SGHRS, CDR2 YFSETQ. Between the trimmed V and J ends, which lost 4 bases and 1 base, there was a span of 12 bases. The length of the CDR3 is 14 residues. The CDR3 DNA is TGCGCCAGCAGCAAGGACAGCCCTTCCTACGAGCAGTACTTC. This translates into CASSKDSPSYEQYF.

This clonotype was picked up many times. V and J are TRBV28 and TRBJ2-5; 8 bases agree with TRBD2. Germline V CDR1 and CDR2: MDHEN, SYDVKM. The V gene end was trimmed by 3 bases and the J gene end by 6 bases; junction bases not matched to a gene: 9. The CDR3 length is 15 residues. This CDR3 is CASSFSTSALKTQYF. The CDR3 region has the DNA TGTGCCAGCAGTTTCTCGACTAGCGCCCTGAAGACCCAGTACTTC.